This TCR beta chain was captured by sequencing in a study of blood T cell repertoires in COVID-19. Some clones are missing from TCRdb's copy, which holds only in-frame ones; the method was immunoSEQ multiplex PCR. The sample carries 40,000 to 55,000 clones, around 83% recorded once. Germline CDR1 reads SGHTA; CDR2 reads FQGNSA. The CDR3 consists of 14 residues. V dropped 5 bases and J dropped 3 bases, with 13 bases sitting between them. The sample was peripheral blood. This receptor was obtained from a human donor in a cohort sampled during active COVID-19. The chain uses TRBV7-2 and TRBJ1-1; unclear D gene. The CDR3 region is CASSPAGAYTEAFF. In DNA, the CDR3 is TGTGCCAGCAGCCCGGCCGGAGCCTACACTGAAGCTTTCTTT. The entire variable domain, with the rest obtained from reference TRBV7-2 and TRBJ1-1, is as follows: GAGVSQSPSNKVTEKGKDVELRCDPISGHTALYWYRQSLGQGLEFLIYFQGNSAPDKSGLPSDRFSAERTGGSVSTLTIQRTQQEDSAVYLCASSPAGAYTEAFFGQGTRLTVV.